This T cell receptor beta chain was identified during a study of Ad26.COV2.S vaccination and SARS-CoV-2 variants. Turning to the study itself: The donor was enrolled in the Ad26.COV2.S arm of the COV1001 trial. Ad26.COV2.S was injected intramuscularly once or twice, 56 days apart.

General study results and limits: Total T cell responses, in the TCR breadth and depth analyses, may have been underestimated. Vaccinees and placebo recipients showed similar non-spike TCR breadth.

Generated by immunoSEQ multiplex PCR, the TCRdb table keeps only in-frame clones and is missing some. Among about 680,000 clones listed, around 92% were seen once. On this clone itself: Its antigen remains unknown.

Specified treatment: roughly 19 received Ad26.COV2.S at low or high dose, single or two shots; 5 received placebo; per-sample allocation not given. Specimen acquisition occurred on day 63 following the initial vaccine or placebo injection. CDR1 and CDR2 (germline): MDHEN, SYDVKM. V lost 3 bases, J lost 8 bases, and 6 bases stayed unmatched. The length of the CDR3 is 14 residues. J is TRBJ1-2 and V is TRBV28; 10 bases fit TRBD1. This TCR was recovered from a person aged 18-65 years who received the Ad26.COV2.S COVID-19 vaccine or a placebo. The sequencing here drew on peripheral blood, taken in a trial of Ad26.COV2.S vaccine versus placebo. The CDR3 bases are TGTGCCAGCAGTTTGACAGGGGGCAATCGGGGCTACACCTTC. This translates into CASSLTGGNRGYTF.